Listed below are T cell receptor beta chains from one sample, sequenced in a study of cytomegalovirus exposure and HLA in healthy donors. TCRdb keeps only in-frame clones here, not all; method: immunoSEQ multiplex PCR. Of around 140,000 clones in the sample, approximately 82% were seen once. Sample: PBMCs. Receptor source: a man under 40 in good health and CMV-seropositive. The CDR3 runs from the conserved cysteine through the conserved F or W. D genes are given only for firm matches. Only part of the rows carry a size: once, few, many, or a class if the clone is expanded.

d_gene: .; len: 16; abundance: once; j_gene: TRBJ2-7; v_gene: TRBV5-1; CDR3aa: CASSLAGPTVSYEQYF; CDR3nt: TGCGCCAGCAGCTTGGCAGGGCCCACCGTCTCCTACGAGCAGTACTTC
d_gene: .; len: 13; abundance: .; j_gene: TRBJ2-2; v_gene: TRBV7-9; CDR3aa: CASSDRNTGELFF; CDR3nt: TGTGCCAGCAGCGACAGGAACACCGGGGAGCTGTTTTTT
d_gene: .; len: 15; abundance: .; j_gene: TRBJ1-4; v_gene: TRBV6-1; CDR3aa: CASRQDITTNEKLFF; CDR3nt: TGTGCCAGTCGACAGGACATTACAACTAATGAAAAACTGTTTTTT
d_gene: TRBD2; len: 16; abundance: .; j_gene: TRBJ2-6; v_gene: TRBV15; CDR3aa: CATSEIAGVGANVLTF; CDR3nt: TGTGCCACCAGCGAAATAGCGGGGGTTGGGGCCAACGTCCTGACTTTC
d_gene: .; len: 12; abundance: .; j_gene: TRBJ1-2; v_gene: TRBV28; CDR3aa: CASSNQGYGYTF; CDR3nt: TGTGCCAGCAGTAACCAGGGCTATGGCTACACCTTC
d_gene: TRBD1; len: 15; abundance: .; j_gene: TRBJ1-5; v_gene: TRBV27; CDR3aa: CASSLDRGSNQPQHF; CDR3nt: TGTGCCAGCAGTTTAGACAGGGGTAGCAATCAGCCCCAGCATTTT
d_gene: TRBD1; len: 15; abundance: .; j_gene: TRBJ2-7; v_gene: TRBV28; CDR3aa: CASNQMGTGNHEQYF; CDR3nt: TGTGCCAGCAACCAAATGGGGACAGGGAACCACGAGCAGTACTTC
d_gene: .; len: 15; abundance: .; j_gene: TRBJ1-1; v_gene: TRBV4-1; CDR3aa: CASSPITGENTEAFF; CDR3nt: TGCGCCAGCAGCCCAATAACAGGAGAGAACACTGAAGCTTTCTTT
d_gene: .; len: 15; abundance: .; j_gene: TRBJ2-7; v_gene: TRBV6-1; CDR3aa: CASSEAGLGSYEQYF; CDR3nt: TGTGCCAGCAGTGAAGCGGGACTGGGCTCCTACGAGCAGTACTTC
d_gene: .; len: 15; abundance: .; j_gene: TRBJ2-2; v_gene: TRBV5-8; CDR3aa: CASSLTGTNTGELFF; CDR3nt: TGTGCCAGCAGCTTGACCGGGACGAACACCGGGGAGCTGTTTTTT
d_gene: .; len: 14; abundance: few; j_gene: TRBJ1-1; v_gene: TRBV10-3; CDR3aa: CAIRSGQLNTEAFF; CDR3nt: TGTGCCATCAGATCCGGACAGTTGAACACTGAAGCTTTCTTT
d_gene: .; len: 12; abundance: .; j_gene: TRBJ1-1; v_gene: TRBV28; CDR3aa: CASSFSLTEAFF; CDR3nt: TGTGCCAGCAGTTTTAGTCTCACTGAAGCTTTCTTT
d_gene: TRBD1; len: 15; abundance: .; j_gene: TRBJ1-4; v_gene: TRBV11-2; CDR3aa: CASSLAGQGWEKLFF; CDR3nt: TGTGCCAGCAGCTTGGCGGGACAGGGGTGGGAAAAACTGTTTTTT
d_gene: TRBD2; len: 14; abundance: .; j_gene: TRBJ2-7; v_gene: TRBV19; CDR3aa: CASSNQRGGLEQYF; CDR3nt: TGTGCCAGTAGTAACCAGCGGGGGGGCCTCGAGCAGTACTTC
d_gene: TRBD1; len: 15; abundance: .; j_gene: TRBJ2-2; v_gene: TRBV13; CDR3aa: CASSLGTGGIGELFF; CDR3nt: TGTGCCAGCAGCTTGGGGACAGGGGGCATCGGGGAGCTGTTTTTT
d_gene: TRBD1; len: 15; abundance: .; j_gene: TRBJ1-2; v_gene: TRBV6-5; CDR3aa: CASSSTGQTNYGYTF; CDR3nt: TGTGCCAGCAGCAGTACGGGACAGACTAACTATGGCTACACCTTC
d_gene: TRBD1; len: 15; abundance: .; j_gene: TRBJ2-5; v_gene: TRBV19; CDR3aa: CASSADRGAGETQYF; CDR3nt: TGTGCCAGTAGTGCCGACAGGGGGGCCGGGGAGACCCAGTACTTC
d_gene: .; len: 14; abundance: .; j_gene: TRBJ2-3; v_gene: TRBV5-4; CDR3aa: CASSFGTRIYTQYF; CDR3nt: TGTGCCAGCAGCTTCGGGACTCGTATCTATACGCAGTATTTT
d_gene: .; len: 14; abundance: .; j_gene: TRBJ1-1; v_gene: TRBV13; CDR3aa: CASSLGQGNTEAFF; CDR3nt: TGTGCCAGCAGCTTAGGACAGGGGAACACTGAAGCTTTCTTT
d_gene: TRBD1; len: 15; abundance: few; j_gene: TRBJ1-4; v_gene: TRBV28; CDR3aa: CASSLSGQGSEKLFF; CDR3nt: TGTGCCAGCAGTTTATCGGGACAGGGAAGTGAAAAACTGTTTTTT
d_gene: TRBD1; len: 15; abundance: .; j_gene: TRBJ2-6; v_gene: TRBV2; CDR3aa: CASSLTGVGANVLTF; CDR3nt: TGTGCCAGCAGCTTGACAGGGGTTGGGGCCAACGTCCTGACTTTC
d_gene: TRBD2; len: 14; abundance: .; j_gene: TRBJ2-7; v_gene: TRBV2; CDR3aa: CASRQTSGKSEQYF; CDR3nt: TGTGCCAGCAGACAGACTAGCGGGAAGAGCGAGCAGTACTTC
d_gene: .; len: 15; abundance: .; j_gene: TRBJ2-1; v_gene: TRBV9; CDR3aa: CASSVGVVLGGEQFF; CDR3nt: TGTGCCAGCAGCGTAGGGGTAGTCCTAGGGGGTGAGCAGTTCTTC
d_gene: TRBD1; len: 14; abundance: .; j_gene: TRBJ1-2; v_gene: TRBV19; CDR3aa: CASRQPGQGASYTF; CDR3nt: TGTGCCAGTAGACAACCGGGACAGGGGGCAAGCTACACCTTC
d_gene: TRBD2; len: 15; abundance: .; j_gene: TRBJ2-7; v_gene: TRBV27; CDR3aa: CASSLGLAGVNEQYF; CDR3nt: TGTGCCAGCAGTTTGGGACTAGCGGGAGTGAATGAGCAGTACTTC
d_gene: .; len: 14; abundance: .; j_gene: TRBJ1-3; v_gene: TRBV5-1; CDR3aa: CASSVQGTGNTIYF; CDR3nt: TGCGCCAGCAGCGTACAGGGAACCGGAAACACCATATATTTT
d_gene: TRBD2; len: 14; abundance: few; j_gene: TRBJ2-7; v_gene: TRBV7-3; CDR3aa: CASSLRREGYEQYF; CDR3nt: TGTGCCAGCAGCTTAAGGCGGGAGGGCTACGAGCAGTACTTC
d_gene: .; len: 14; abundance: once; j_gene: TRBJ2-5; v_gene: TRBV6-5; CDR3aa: CASSYSGQSSEQYF; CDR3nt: TGTGCCAGCAGTTACTCTGGACAGTCCTCAGAGCAGTACTTC
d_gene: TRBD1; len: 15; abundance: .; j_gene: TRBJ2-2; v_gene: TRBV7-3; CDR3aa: CASSLPGGDTGELFF; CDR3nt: TGTGCCAGCAGCTTACCAGGGGGTGACACCGGGGAGCTGTTTTTT
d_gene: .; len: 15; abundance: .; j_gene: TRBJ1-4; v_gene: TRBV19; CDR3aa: CASSIGSATNEKLFF; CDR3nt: TGTGCCAGTAGTATAGGGAGTGCAACTAATGAAAAACTGTTTTTT
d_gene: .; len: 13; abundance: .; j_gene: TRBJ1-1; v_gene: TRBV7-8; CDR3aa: CASSLGVHTEAFF; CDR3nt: TGTGCCAGCAGCTTAGGCGTGCACACTGAAGCTTTCTTT
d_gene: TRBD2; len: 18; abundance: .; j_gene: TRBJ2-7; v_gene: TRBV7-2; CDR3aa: CASSPPPSGRKHHYEQYF; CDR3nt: TGTGCCAGCAGCCCCCCTCCTAGCGGGAGGAAGCATCACTACGAGCAGTACTTC
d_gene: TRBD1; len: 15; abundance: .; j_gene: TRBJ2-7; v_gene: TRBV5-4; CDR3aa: CASSSSTGEYYEQYF; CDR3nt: TGTGCCAGCAGCTCCTCGACAGGGGAGTATTACGAGCAGTACTTC
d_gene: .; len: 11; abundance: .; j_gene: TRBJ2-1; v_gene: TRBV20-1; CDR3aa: CSARDNYEQFF; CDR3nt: TGCAGTGCTAGAGATAACTATGAGCAGTTCTTC
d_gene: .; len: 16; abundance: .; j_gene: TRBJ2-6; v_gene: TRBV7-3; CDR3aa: CASSLRARAGANVLTF; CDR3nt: TGTGCCAGCAGCTTAAGAGCCAGGGCAGGGGCCAACGTCCTGACTTTC
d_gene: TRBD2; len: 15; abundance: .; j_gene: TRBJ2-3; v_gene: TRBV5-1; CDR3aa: CASSLQRERIDTQYF; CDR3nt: TGCGCCAGCAGCCTTCAGCGGGAGCGGATAGATACGCAGTATTTT
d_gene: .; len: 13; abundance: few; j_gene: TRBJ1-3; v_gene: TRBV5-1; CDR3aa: CASSFLEGDTIYF; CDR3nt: TGCGCCAGCAGCTTTTTAGAGGGCGACACCATATATTTT
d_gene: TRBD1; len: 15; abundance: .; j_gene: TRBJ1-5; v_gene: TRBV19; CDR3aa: CASSNTGGSNQPQHF; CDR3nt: TGTGCCAGTAGTAATACAGGGGGTAGCAATCAGCCCCAGCATTTT
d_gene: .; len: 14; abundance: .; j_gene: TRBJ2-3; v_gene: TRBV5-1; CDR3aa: CASCKGVGTDTQYF; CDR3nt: TGCGCCAGCTGTAAGGGAGTGGGTACAGATACGCAGTATTTT
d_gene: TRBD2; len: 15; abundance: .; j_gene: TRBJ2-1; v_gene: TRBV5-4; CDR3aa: CASNPSGVTYNEQFF; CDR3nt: TGTGCCAGCAACCCTAGCGGGGTCACCTACAATGAGCAGTTCTTC
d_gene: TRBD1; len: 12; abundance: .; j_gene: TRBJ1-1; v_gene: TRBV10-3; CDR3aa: CAIRTGGTEAFF; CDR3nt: TGTGCCATCAGGACAGGGGGCACTGAAGCTTTCTTT
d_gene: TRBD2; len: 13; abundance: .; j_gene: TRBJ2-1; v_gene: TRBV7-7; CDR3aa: CASSLWEGDEQFF; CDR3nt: TGTGCCAGCAGCTTATGGGAGGGCGATGAGCAGTTCTTC
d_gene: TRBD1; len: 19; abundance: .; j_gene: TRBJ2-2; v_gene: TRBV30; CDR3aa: CAWSELPGQGAYFGGELFF; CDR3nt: TGTGCCTGGAGTGAACTGCCGGGACAGGGGGCGTATTTTGGCGGGGAGCTGTTTTTT
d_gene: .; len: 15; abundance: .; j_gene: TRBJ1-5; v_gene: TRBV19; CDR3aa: CATLDGGNSNQPQHF; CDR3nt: TGTGCCACCCTTGATGGCGGGAATAGCAATCAGCCCCAGCATTTT
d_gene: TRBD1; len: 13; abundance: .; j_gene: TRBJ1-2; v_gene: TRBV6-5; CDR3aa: CASSRTGNYGYTF; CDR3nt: TGTGCCAGCTCCCGGACAGGGAACTATGGCTACACCTTC
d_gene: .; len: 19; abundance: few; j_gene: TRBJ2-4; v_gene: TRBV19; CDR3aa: CASAISPSGLGGTKNIQYF; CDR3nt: TGTGCCAGTGCAATTTCGCCTAGCGGCCTAGGGGGAACCAAAAACATTCAGTACTTC